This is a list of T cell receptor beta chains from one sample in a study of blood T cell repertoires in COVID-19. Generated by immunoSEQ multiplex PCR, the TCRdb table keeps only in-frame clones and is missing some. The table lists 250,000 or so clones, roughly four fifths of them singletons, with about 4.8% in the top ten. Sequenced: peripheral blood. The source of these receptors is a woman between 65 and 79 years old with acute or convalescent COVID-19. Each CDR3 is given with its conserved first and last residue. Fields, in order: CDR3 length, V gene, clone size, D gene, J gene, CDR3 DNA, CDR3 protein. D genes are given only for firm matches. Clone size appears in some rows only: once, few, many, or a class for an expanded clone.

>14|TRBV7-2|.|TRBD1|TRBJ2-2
TGTGCCAGCAGCACCCTACAGGGGTCCGGGGAGCTGTTTTTT
CASSTLQGSGELFF
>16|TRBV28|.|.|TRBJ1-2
TGTGCCAGCAGTTTCCCCAAGGGCAGGGAAGGCTATGGCTACACCTTC
CASSFPKGREGYGYTF
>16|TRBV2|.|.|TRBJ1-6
TGTGCCAGCAGTCCGGACATGAGCTCCTATAATTCACCCCTCCACTTT
CASSPDMSSYNSPLHF
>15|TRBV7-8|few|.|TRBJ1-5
TGTGCCAGCAGTAGTCTGACAGTCAGCAATCAGCCCCAGCATTTT
CASSSLTVSNQPQHF
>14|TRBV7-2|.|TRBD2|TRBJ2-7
TGTGCCAGCAGCTCCGGGACTACCCCCTACGAGCAGTACTTC
CASSSGTTPYEQYF
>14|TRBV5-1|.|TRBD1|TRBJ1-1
TGCGCCAGCAGCGGGCAGGGGGGAAACACTGAAGCTTTCTTT
CASSGQGGNTEAFF
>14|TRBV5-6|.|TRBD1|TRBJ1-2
TGTGCCAGCAGCTTGGGTCGGAGGGGGCCTGGCTACACCTTC
CASSLGRRGPGYTF
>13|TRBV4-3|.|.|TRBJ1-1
TGCGCCAGCAGTCATCAGGGGAACACTGAAGCTTTCTTT
CASSHQGNTEAFF
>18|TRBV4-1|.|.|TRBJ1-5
TGCGCCAGCAGCCAAGATTCGGGGGGGGGACACCTGCATCAGCCCCAGCATTTT
CASSQDSGGGHLHQPQHF
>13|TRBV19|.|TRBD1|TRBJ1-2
TGTGCCAGTAGGCTGACAGGGAGCTATGGCTACACCTTC
CASRLTGSYGYTF
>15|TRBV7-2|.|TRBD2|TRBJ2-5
TGTGCCAGCAGCTACGTAGCGGGGGCTGGGGAGACCCAGTACTTC
CASSYVAGAGETQYF
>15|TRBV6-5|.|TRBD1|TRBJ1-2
TGTGCCAGCAGTTACTCAGGCAGGGGGCGAGGTGGCTACACCTTC
CASSYSGRGRGGYTF
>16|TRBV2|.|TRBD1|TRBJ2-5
TGTGCCAGCAGTGAAGCTGAGCACAGGGGGCTGGAGACCCAGTACTTC
CASSEAEHRGLETQYF
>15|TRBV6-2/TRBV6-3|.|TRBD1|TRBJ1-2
TGTGCCAGCAGTGTCGGATCGACAGGGCACTATGGCTACACCTTC
CASSVGSTGHYGYTF
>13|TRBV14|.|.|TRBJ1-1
TGTGCCAGCAGCCCAATCACAGGGATGGGAGCTTTCTTT
CASSPITGMGAFF
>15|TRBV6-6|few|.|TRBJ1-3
TGTGCCAGCAGTCCCAGGGGCAGGGCTGGAAACACCATATATTTT
CASSPRGRAGNTIYF
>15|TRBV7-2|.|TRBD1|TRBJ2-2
TGTGCCAGCAGTACGACAGGGTCCTACACCGGGGAGCTGTTTTTT
CASSTTGSYTGELFF
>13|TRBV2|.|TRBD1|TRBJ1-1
TGTGCCGGCACAACAGGGGGCGTACAGGAAGCTTTCTTT
CAGTTGGVQEAFF
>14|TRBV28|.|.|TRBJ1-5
TGTGCCAGCAGTGAGGGGGTTAGCAATCAGCCCCAGCATTTT
CASSEGVSNQPQHF
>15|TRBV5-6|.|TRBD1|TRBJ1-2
TGTGCCAGCAGCAAGGGGACAGGGGCTAGTTATGGCTACACCTTC
CASSKGTGASYGYTF
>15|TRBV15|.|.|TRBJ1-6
TGTGCCACCAGCCGGGGGTTTACCTATAATTCACCCCTCCACTTT
CATSRGFTYNSPLHF
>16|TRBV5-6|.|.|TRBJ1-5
TGTGCCAGCAGCTCTCGACAACTACAGGGATATCAGCCCCAGCATTTT
CASSSRQLQGYQPQHF
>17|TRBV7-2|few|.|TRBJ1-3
TGTGCCAGCAGCTTATACGCGGCGGGGGGGTCTGGAAACACCATATATTTT
CASSLYAAGGSGNTIYF
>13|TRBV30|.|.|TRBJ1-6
TGTGCCTGGAGTGCACAGGGTCATTCACCCCTCCACTTT
CAWSAQGHSPLHF
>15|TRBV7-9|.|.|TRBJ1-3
TGTGCCAGCAGCAGGGCAGGGGTAGATGGAAACACCATATATTTT
CASSRAGVDGNTIYF
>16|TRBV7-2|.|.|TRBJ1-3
TGTGCCAGCAGCTTAGCCGCAGGGTTTTATGGAAACACCATATATTTT
CASSLAAGFYGNTIYF
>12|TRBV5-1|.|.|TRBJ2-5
TGCGCCAGCAGCTTGGGCAGGGAGACCCAGTACTTC
CASSLGRETQYF
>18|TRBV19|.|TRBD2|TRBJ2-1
TGTGCCAGTAGTAGGTCCCGGCTTAGCGGGACTATTTACAATGAGCAGTTCTTC
CASSRSRLSGTIYNEQFF
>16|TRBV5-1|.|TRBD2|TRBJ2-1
TGCGCCAGCAGTCTGTCAACTAGCGGGGGGGCCCATGAGCAGTTCTTC
CASSLSTSGGAHEQFF
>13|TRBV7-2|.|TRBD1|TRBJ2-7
TGTGCCAGCAGCGTCGGACAGGGTTACGAGCAGTACTTC
CASSVGQGYEQYF
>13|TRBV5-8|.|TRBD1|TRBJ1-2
TGTGCCAGCAGACATCCAGGGGGCAGGGGCTACACCTTC
CASRHPGGRGYTF
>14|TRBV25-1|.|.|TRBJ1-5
TGTGCCAGCAGTGAGGCCACTGCGGGACAGCCCCAGCATTTT
CASSEATAGQPQHF
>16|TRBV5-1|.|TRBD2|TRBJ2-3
TGCGCCAGCAGCTTGGTCGGGACTAGCGGCACAGATACGCAGTATTTT
CASSLVGTSGTDTQYF